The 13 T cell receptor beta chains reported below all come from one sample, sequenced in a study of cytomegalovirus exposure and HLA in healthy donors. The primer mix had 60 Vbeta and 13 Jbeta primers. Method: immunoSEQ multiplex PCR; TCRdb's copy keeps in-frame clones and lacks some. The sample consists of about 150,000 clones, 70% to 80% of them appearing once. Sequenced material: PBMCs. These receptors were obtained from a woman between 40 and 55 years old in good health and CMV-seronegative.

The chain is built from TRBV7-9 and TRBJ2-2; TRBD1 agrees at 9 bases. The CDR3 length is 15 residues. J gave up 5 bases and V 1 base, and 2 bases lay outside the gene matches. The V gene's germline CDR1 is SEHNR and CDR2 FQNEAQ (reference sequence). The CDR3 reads CASSLGQGVTGELFF. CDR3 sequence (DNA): TGTGCCAGCAGCTTAGGACAGGGGGTTACCGGGGAGCTGTTTTTT.

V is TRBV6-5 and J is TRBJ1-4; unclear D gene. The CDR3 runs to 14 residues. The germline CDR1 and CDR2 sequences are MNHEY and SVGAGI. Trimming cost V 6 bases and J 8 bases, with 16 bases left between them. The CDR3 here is CASRTGQEVEKLFF. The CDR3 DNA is TGTGCCAGCAGGACTGGTCAGGAGGTCGAAAAACTGTTTTTT.

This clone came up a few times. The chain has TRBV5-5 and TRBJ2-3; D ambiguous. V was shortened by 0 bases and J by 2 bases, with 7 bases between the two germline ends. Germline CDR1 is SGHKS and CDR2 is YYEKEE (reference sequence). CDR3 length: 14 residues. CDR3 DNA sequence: TGTGCCAGCAGCTTGGACCAGTTCACAGATACGCAGTATTTT. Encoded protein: CASSLDQFTDTQYF.

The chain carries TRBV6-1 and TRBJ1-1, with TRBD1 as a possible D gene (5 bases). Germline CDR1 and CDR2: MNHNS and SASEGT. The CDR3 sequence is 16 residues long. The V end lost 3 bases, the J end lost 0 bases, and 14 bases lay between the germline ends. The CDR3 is CASSEEGRVMNTEAFF. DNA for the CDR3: TGTGCCAGCAGTGAGGAGGGGAGGGTAATGAACACTGAAGCTTTCTTT.

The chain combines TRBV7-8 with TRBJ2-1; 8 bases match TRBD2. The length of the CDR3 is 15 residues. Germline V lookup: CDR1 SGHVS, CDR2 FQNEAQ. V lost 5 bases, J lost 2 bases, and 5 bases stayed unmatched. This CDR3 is CASSHGGAAYNEQFF. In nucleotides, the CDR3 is TGTGCCAGCAGCCACGGGGGGGCGGCCTACAATGAGCAGTTCTTC.

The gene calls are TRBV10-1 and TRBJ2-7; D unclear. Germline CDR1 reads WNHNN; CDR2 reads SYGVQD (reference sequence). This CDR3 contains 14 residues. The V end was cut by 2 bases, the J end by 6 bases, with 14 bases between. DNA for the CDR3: TGCGCCAGCAGTGAGGCCGTCGGTGGTCGCGAGCAGTACTTC. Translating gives CASSEAVGGREQYF.

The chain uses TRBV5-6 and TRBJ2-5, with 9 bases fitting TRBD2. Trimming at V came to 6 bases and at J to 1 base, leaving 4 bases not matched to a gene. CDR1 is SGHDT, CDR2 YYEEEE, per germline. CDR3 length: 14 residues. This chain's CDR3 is CASIGGGGQETQYF. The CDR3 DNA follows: TGTGCCAGCATCGGCGGGGGGGGCCAAGAGACCCAGTACTTC.

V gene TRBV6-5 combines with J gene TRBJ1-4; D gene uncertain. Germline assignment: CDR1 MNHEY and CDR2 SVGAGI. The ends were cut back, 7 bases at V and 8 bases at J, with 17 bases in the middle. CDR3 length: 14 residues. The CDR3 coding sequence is TGTGCCAGCACCGGGAGCATGCGTCAGGAAAAACTGTTTTTT. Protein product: CASTGSMRQEKLFF.

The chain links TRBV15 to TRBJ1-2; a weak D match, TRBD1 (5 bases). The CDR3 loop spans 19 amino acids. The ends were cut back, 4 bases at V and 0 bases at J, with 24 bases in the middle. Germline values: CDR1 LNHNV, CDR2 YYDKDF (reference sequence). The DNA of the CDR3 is TGTGCCACCAGCACCCAGAGGCAGGGAAGGATTCCAACTAACTATGGCTACACCTTC. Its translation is CATSTQRQGRIPTNYGYTF.

The CDR3 nucleotides read TGCGCCAGCAGGAAGATAGCGGGGGACACAGATACGCAGTATTTT. It encodes CASRKIAGDTDTQYF. The chain links TRBV5-1 to TRBJ2-3; 9 bases are shared with TRBD2. The germline CDR1 and CDR2 sequences are SGHRS and YFSETQ. V lost 5 bases and J lost 2; bases outside the gene matches: 6. This CDR3 spans 15 amino acids.

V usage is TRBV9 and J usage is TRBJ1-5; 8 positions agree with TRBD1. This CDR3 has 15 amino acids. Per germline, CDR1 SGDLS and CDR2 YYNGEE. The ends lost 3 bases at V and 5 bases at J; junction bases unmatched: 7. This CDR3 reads CASSGGQGIDQPQHF. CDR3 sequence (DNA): TGTGCCAGCAGCGGAGGACAGGGTATCGATCAGCCCCAGCATTTT. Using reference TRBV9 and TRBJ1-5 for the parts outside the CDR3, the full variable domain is DSGVTQTPKHLITATGQRVTLRCSPRSGDLSVYWYQQSLDQGLQFLIQYYNGEERAKGNILERFSAQQFPDLHSELNLSSLELGDSALYFCASSGGQGIDQPQHFGDGTRLSIL.

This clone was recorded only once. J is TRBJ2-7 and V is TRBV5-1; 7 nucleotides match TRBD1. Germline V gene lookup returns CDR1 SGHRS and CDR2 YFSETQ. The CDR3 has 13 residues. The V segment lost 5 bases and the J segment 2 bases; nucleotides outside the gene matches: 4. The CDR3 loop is CASRFDRAYEQYF. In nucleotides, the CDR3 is TGCGCCAGCAGATTTGACAGGGCCTACGAGCAGTACTTC.

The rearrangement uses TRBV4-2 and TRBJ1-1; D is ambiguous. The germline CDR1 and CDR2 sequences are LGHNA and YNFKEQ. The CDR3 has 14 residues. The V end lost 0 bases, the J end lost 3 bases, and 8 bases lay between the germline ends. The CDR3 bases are TGTGCCAGCAGCCAAGAGGCGGGAGACACTGAAGCTTTCTTT. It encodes CASSQEAGDTEAFF.